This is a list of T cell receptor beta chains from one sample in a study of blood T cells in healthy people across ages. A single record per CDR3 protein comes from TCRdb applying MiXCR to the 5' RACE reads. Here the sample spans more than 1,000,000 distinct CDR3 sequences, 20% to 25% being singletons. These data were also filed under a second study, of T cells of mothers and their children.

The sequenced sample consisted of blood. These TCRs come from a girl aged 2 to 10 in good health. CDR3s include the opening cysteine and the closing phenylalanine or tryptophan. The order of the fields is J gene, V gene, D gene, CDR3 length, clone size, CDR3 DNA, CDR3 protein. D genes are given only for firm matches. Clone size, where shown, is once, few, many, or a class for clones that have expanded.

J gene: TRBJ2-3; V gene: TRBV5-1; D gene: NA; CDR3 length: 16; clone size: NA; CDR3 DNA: TGCGCCAGCAGCTTGGCGGGTACTGTGGACACAGATACGCAGTATTTT; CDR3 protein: CASSLAGTVDTDTQYF
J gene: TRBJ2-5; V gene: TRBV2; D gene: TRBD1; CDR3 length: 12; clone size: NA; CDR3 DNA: TGTGCCAACGGGACAGTCCAAGAGACCCAGTACTTC; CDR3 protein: CANGTVQETQYF
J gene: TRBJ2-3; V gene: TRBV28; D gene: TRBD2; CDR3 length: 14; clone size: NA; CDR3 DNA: TGTGCCAGCAGTGTAAGCGCGGGGGGAGATACGCAGTATTTT; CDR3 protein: CASSVSAGGDTQYF
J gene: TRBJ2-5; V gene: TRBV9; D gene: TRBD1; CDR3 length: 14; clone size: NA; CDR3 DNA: TGTGCCAGCAGCGAACAGGGGTGGCAAGAGACCCAGTACTTC; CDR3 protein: CASSEQGWQETQYF
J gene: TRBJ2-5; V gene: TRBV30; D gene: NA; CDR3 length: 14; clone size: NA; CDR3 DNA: TGTGCCTGGAGCTCCGGGCAGGCCGGGGAGACCCAGTACTTC; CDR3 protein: CAWSSGQAGETQYF
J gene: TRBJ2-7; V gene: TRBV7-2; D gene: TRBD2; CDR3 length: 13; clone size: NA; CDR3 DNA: TGTGCCAGTCGGACTAGCGGGACCCACGAGCAGTACTTC; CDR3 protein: CASRTSGTHEQYF
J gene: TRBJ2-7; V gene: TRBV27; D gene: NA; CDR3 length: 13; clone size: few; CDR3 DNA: TGTGCCAGCAGTTTCGGCAGGGTCGGCGAGCAGTACTTC; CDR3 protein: CASSFGRVGEQYF
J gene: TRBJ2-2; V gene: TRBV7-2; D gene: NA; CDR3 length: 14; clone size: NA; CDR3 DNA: TGTGCCAGCAGCTTAGTCGGTCAAACCGGGGAGCTGTTTTTT; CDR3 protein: CASSLVGQTGELFF
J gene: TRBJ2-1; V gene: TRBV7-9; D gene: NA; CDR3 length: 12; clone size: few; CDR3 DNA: TGTGCCAGCAGCTTAATGGCCCCAAGCCAGTTCTTC; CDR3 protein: CASSLMAPSQFF
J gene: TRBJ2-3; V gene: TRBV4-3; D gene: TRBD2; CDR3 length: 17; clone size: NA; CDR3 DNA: TGCGCCAGCAGCCAAGGGCCAGCGGGGGCCGGGACGGATACGCAGTATTTT; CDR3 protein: CASSQGPAGAGTDTQYF
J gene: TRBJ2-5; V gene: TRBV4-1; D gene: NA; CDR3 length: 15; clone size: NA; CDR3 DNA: TGCGCCAGCAGCCAAGATCCCATAATGAGGGAGACCCAGTACTTC; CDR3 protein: CASSQDPIMRETQYF
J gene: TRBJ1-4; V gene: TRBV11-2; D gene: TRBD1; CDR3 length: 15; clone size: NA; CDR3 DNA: TGTGCCAGCAGCATCAGGGGGGCGGATGTTGAAAAACTGTTTTTT; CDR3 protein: CASSIRGADVEKLFF
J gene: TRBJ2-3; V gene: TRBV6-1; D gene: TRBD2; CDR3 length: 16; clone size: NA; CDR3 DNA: TGTGCCAGCAGAGGAGGACTAGCGAGGGGGACAGATACGCAGTATTTT; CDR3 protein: CASRGGLARGTDTQYF
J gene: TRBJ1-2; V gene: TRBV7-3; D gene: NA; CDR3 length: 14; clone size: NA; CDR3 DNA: TGTGCCAGCAGCTTAGGGGTGGGGAGCTATGGCTACACCTTC; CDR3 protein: CASSLGVGSYGYTF
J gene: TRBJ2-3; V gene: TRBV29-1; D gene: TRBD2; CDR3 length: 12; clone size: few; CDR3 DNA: TGCAGAGCTAGCGGGAAAGGAGATACGCAGTATTTT; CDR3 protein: CRASGKGDTQYF
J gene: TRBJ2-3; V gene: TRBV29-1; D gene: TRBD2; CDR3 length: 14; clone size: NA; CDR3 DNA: TGCAGCGTTGAACGGAGCGGGAGTATAGATACGCAGTATTTT; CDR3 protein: CSVERSGSIDTQYF
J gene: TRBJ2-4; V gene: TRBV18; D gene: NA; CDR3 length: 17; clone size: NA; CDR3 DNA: TGTGCCAGCTCACCATTACCGCTACGGGGGAGGAAGTACATTCAGTACTTC; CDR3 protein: CASSPLPLRGRKYIQYF
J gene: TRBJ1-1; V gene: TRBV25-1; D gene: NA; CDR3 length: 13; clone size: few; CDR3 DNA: TGTGCCAGCAGTGAATATAGAGGAGGGGAAGCTTTCTTT; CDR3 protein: CASSEYRGGEAFF
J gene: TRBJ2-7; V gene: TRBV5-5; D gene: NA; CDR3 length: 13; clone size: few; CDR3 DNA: TGTGCCAGCAGTAGTGGACCACACTACGAGCAGTACTTC; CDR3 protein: CASSSGPHYEQYF
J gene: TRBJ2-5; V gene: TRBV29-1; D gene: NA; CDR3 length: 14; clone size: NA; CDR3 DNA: TGCAGCGTTTTCTTGACGAGAGCCCAAGAGACCCAGTACTTC; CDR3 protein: CSVFLTRAQETQYF
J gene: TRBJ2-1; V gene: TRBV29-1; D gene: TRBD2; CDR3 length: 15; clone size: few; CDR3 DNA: TGCAGCGTTACGGGACTAGCGGAGTCCATCAATGAGCAGTTCTTC; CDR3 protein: CSVTGLAESINEQFF
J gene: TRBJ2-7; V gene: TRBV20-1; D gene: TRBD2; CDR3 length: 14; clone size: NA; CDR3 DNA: TGCAGTGCTAGGGTACCAGCGGGAGGTCAAGAGCAGTACTTC; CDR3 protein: CSARVPAGGQEQYF
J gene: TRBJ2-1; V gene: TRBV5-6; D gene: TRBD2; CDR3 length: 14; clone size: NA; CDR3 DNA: TGTGCCAGCAGGCCGGGACTAGCGGCCAATGAGCAGTTCTTC; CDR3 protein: CASRPGLAANEQFF
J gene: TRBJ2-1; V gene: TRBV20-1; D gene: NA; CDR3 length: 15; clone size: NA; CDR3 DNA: TGCAGTGCTAGAGATTATCGGGACAAGGGCAATGAGCAGTTCTTC; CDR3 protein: CSARDYRDKGNEQFF
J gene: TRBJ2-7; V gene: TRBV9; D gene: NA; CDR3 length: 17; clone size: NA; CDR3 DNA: TGTGCCAGCAGCGTCGGGTGGGGGCGGGAGTCACCTTACGAGCAGTACTTC; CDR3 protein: CASSVGWGRESPYEQYF
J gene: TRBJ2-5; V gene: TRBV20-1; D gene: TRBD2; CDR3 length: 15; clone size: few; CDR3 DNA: TGCAGTGCTACCCCGCACGAGAAGGGAGGGGTGACCCAGTACTTC; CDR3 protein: CSATPHEKGGVTQYF
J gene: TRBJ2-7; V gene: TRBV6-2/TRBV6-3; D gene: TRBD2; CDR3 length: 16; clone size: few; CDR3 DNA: TGTGCCAGCAGCTGGAGCCTAGCGGGAGGAGCGTCTGAGCAGTACTTC; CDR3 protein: CASSWSLAGGASEQYF
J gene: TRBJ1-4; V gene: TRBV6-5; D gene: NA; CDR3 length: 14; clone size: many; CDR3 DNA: TGTGCCAGCAGCTACGGGACAACTAATGAAAAACTGTTTTTT; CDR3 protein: CASSYGTTNEKLFF
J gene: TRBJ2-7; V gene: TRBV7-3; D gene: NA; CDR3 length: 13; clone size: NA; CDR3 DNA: TGTGCCAGCAGTGATGATCCTATGGGGGAGCAGTACTTC; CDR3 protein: CASSDDPMGEQYF
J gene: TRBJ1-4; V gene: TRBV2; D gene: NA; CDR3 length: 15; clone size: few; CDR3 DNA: TGTGCCAGCAGTGACGGAGGGCTGTCTAATGAAAAACTGTTTTTT; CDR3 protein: CASSDGGLSNEKLFF
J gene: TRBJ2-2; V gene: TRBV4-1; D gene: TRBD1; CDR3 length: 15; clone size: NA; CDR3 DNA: TGCGCCAGCAGGAAGACAGGGGTGAACACCGGGGAGCTGTTTTTT; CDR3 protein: CASRKTGVNTGELFF
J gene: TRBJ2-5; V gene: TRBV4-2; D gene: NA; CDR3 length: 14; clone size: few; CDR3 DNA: TGTGCCAGCAGCAAAAGCTGGGGTGAGGAGACCCAGTACTTC; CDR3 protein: CASSKSWGEETQYF
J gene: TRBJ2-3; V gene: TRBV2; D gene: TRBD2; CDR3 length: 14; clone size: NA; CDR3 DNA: TGTGCCACGGGACTAGCGGGCCAGCTTGATACGCAGTATTTT; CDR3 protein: CATGLAGQLDTQYF
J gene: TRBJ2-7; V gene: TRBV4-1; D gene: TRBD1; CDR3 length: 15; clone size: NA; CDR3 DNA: TGCGCCAGCTCCCCCTTGGGGACAGGGGTCCAGGGGCAGTACTTC; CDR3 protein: CASSPLGTGVQGQYF
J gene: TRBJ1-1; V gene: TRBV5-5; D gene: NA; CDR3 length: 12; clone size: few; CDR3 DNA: TGTGCCAGCAGGGGGCCGGACACTGAAGCTTTCTTT; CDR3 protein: CASRGPDTEAFF
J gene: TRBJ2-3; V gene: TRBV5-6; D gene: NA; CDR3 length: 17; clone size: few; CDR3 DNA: TGTGCCAGCAGCTTGGCGGCGAGCATACTAAACACAGATACGCAGTATTTT; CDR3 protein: CASSLAASILNTDTQYF
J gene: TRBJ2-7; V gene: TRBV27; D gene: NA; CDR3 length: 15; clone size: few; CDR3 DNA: TGTGCCAGCAGTCCTTACAGGGAAGGACTCTACGAGCAGTACTTC; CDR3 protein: CASSPYREGLYEQYF
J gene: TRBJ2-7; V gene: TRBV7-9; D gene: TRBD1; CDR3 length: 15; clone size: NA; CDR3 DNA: TGCGCCAGCAGCCAGGGGGCGGGGCAGGCGTATGAGCAGTACTTC; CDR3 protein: CASSQGAGQAYEQYF
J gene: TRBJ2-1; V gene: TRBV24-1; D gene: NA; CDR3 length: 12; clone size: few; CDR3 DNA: TGTGCCACCAGTGTTACGGGCCATGAGCAGTTCTTC; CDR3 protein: CATSVTGHEQFF
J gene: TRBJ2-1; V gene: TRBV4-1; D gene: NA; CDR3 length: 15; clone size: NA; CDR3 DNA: TGCGCCAGCAGCCCACCGGATAGCTCCTACAATGAGCAGTTCTTC; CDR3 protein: CASSPPDSSYNEQFF
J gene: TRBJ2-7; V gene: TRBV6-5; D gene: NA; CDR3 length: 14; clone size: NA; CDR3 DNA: TGTGCCAGCCCCCCGGCTAGCGACACCTACGAGCAGTACTTC; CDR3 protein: CASPPASDTYEQYF
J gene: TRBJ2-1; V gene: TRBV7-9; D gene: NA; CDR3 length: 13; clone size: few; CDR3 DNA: TGTGCCAGCAGCTTGGGATCCAACGATGAGCAGTTCTTC; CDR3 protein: CASSLGSNDEQFF
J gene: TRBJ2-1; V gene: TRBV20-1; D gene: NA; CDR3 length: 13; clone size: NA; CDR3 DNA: TGCAGTGCTAGGGGCGGATTCCACAATGAGCAGTTCTTC; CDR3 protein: CSARGGFHNEQFF
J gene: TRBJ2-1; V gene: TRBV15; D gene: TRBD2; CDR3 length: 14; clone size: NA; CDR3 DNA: TGTGCCACCAGCAGAGATCCGGGAGGAGATGAGCAGTTCTTC; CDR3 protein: CATSRDPGGDEQFF
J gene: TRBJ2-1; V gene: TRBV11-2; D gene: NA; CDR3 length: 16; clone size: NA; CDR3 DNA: TGTGCCAGCAGCTTAGAAGGGGGGAAAAACTACAATGAGCAGTTCTTC; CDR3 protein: CASSLEGGKNYNEQFF
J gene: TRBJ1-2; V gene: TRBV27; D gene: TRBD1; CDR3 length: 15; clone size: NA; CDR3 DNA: TGTGCCAGCAGTTTATCGAGGCAGGGGGCGCATGGCTACACCTTC; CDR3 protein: CASSLSRQGAHGYTF
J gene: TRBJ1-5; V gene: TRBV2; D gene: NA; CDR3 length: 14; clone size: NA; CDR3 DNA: TGTGCCTGCAGTGGGGGGATAAGCAATCAGCCCCAGCATTTT; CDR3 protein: CACSGGISNQPQHF
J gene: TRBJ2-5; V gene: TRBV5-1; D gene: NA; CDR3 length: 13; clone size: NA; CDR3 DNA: TGCGCCAGCAGCTTGTGGGTCGGGGAGACCCAGTACTTC; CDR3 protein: CASSLWVGETQYF
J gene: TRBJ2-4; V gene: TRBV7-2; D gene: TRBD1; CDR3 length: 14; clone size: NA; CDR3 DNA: TGTGCCAGCAGCCCCGGGACAGGAGTGGCCATTCAGTACTTC; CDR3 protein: CASSPGTGVAIQYF
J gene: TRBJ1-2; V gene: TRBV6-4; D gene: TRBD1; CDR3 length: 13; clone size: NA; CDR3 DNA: TGTGCCAGCAGTGACGCGACAGGGGCTGGCTACACCTTC; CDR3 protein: CASSDATGAGYTF
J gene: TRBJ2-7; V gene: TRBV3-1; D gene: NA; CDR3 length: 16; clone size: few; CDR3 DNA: TGTGCCAGCAGCCCATATCCGGGGGAAATCCCCTACGAGCAGTACTTC; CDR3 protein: CASSPYPGEIPYEQYF
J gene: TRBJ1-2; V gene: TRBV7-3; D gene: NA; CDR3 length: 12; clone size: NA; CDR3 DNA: TGTGCCAGCAGCCCGGGACTGGAGGGCTACACCTTC; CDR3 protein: CASSPGLEGYTF